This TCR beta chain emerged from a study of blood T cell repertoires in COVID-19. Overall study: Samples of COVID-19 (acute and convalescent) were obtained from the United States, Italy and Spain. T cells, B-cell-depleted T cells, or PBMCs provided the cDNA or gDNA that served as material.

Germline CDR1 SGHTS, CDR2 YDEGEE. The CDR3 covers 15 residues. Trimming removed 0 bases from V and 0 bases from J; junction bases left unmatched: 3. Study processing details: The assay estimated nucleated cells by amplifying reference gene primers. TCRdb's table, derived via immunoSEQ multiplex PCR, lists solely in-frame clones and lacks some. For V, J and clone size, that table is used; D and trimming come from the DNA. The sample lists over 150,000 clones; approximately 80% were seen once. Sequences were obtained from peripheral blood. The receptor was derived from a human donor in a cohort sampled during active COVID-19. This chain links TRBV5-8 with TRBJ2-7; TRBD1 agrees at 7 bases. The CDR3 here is CASSLGTGSSYEQYF. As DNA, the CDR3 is TGTGCCAGCAGCTTGGGGACAGGAAGCTCCTACGAGCAGTACTTC.